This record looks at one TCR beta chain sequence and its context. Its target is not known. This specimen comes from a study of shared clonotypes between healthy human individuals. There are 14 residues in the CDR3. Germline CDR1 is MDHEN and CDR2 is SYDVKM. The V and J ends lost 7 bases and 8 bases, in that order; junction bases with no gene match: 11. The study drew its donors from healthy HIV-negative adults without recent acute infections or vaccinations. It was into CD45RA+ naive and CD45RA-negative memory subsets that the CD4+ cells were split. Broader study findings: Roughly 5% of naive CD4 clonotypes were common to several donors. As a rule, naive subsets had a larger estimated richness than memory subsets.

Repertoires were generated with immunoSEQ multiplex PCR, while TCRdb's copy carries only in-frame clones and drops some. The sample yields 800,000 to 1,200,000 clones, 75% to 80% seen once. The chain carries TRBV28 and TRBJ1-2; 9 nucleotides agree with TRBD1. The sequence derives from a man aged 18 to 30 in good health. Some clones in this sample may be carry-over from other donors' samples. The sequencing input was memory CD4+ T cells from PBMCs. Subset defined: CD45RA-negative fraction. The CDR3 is CASKMGQGGSGYTF. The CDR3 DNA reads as TGTGCCAGCAAGATGGGACAGGGAGGGTCGGGCTACACCTTC.